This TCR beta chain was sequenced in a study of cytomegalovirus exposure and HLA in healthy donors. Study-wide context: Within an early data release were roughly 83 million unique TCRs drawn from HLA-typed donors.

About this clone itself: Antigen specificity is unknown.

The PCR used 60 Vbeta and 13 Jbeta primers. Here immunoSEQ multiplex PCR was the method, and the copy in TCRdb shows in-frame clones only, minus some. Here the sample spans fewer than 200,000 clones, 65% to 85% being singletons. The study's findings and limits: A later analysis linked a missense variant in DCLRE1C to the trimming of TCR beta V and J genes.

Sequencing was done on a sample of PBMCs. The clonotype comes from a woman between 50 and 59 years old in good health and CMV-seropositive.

The CDR3 sequence: CASSLTSAGHPNIWEKLFF. The CDR3 nucleotides are TGTGCCAGCAGTTTAACCAGCGCGGGTCACCCTAATATCTGGGAAAAACTGTTTTTT. The chain couples TRBV28 to TRBJ1-4; unclear D gene. CDR3 length equals 19 residues. Germline V gives CDR1 MDHEN, CDR2 SYDVKM. The ends were cut back, 2 bases at V and 8 bases at J, with 27 bases in the middle.